This entry lists 19 T cell receptor beta chains sequenced from one sample in a study of OX40 agonist ivuxolimab in advanced cancers. Profiling relied on immunoSEQ multiplex PCR, and the TCRdb table lists in-frame clones only, not all of them. The sample contains about 79,000 clones, 70% to 90% of which appear only once. This material consisted of CD4+ or CD8+ T cells sorted from blood, taken in a trial of the OX40 agonist ivuxolimab. These receptors originate from an adult with an advanced solid tumor such as melanoma, head and neck, liver or kidney cancer.

V and J are TRBV18 and TRBJ2-7, with 9 bases identical to TRBD1. The CDR3 extends over 15 amino acids. CDR1 is KGHSH, CDR2 LQKENI, per germline. V lost 2 bases and J lost 6; bases outside the gene matches: 8. The CDR3 nucleotides are TGTGCCAGCTCACCAACCGGGACAGGGAGGGGCGAGCAGTACTTC. This gives the protein CASSPTGTGRGEQYF.

This clone was recorded only once. The chain is built from TRBV11-3 and TRBJ2-3; D call uncertain. Trimming took off 4 bases at V and 1 base at J, with 3 bases between the two ends. CDR3 size: 12 residues. Per the germline V gene, CDR1 is SGHNT and CDR2 is YENEEA. The DNA of the CDR3 is TGTGCCAGCAGCTCGGGCACAGATACGCAGTATTTT. As protein: CASSSGTDTQYF.

V and J are TRBV28 and TRBJ1-1, with D hard to call. Germline CDR1 MDHEN, CDR2 SYDVKM. The CDR3 is made up of 12 amino acids. V was trimmed by 6 bases and J by 5 bases, leaving 10 bases between them. The DNA for the CDR3 is TGTGCCAGCAGGCGGGGATGGACTGAAGCTTTCTTT. This gives the protein CASRRGWTEAFF.

The chain couples TRBV28 to TRBJ2-7; no firm D call. This CDR3 is built from 15 residues. The germline V and J ends were trimmed by 2 bases and 2 bases, with 13 bases remaining between them. Germline V gene lookup returns CDR1 MDHEN and CDR2 SYDVKM. CDR3 bases: TGTGCCAGCAGTTTAGGGCGCAACGGAGCCTACGAGCAGTACTTC. Residues: CASSLGRNGAYEQYF.

The chain joins TRBV11-3 to TRBJ2-5, with D perhaps assigned TRBD1 or TRBD2 (5 bases each). This CDR3 is built from 13 residues. Germline CDR1 SGHNT, CDR2 YENEEA. Trimming took 1 base from V and 5 from J, leaving 8 bases between them. CDR3 sequence: CASSLAEGETQYF. The CDR3 DNA reads as TGTGCCAGCAGCTTAGCAGAGGGGGAGACCCAGTACTTC.

The chain joins TRBV6-5 to TRBJ1-1; no clear D. In germline, CDR1 is MNHEY, CDR2 SVGAGI. Trimming shortened V by 2 bases and J by 1 base, and 14 bases separated the two germline ends. This CDR3 has 16 residues. The CDR3 spells CASSYGIGGENTEAFF. The CDR3 DNA follows: TGTGCCAGCAGTTACGGCATAGGTGGGGAGAACACTGAAGCTTTCTTT.

This rearrangement joins TRBV7-2 to TRBJ1-6, with unresolved D. The CDR3 loop spans 12 amino acids. CDR1 SGHTA and CDR2 FQGNSA come from the germline V gene. With 2 bases removed from V and 4 bases from J, the gap between germline ends came to 0 bases. The CDR3 region is CASSLYNSPLHF. The DNA of the CDR3 is TGTGCCAGCAGCTTATATAATTCACCCCTCCACTTT.

V is TRBV7-4 and J is TRBJ1-5, with D perhaps matching TRBD1 (5 bases). V was trimmed by 2 bases and J by 7 bases, leaving 12 bases between them. Per the germline V gene, CDR1 is SGHVT and CDR2 is SQSDAQ. This CDR3 region has 14 residues. The CDR3 DNA reads TGTGCCAGCAGCTTAAGGGGCAGGGAGCAGCCCCAGCATTTT. This sequence encodes CASSLRGREQPQHF.

The genes are TRBV6-6 and TRBJ2-2; a possible D gene is TRBD1 (6 bases). Trimming stripped 2 bases from V and 4 bases from J, with 14 bases between. Per germline, CDR1 MNHNY and CDR2 SVGAGI (reference sequence). This CDR3 contains 16 residues. CDR3 residues: CASSYRLTGFTGELFF. CDR3 DNA sequence: TGTGCCAGCAGTTACCGTCTGACAGGCTTCACCGGGGAGCTGTTTTTT.

This chain links TRBV5-1 with TRBJ2-3; D remains unclear. Germline V gene sequence: CDR1 SGHRS, CDR2 YFSETQ. Deletions cut 3 bases from V and 7 bases from J, with 15 bases between. CDR3 length equals 14 residues. DNA for the CDR3: TGCGCCAGCAGCTCAACCCTAAATACGAATACGCAGTATTTT. Residues: CASSSTLNTNTQYF. The entire variable domain, with the rest obtained from reference TRBV5-1 and TRBJ2-3, is as follows: KAGVTQTPRYLIKTRGQQVTLSCSPISGHRSVSWYQQTPGQGLQFLFEYFSETQRNKGNFPGRFSGRQFSNSRSEMNVSTLELGDSALYLCASSSTLNTNTQYFGPGTRLTVL.

The CDR3 bases are TGCGCCAGCAAGCCGGGACAGGGGCTTAATGAGCAGTTCTTC. This sequence encodes CASKPGQGLNEQFF. The chain is built from TRBV5-1 and TRBJ2-1, with TRBD1 identical over 10 bases. This CDR3 has 14 residues. J lost 7 bases, V lost 6 bases, and 7 bases had no gene match. The germline CDR1 and CDR2 sequences are SGHRS and YFSETQ.

The chain links TRBV7-9 to TRBJ1-1; no firm D call. V lost 7 bases, J lost 4 bases, and 22 bases lay in between. Per the germline V gene, CDR1 is SEHNR and CDR2 is FQNEAQ (reference sequence). The CDR3 is 16 residues long. This CDR3 is CASTPGDKRLITEAFF. The CDR3 DNA reads TGTGCCAGCACCCCTGGAGACAAACGGTTGATCACTGAAGCTTTCTTT.

V is TRBV7-9 and J is TRBJ2-1; 8 positions agree with TRBD2. This CDR3 is built from 15 residues. Germline CDR1 is SEHNR and CDR2 is FQNEAQ (reference sequence). J gave up 6 bases and V 5 bases, and 9 bases lay outside the gene matches. The CDR3 region is CASSLPGLVFNEQFF. The CDR3 DNA reads as TGTGCCAGCAGCCTACCGGGACTAGTGTTCAATGAGCAGTTCTTC.

The rearrangement joins TRBV10-3 to TRBJ1-4, with 9 bases lining up with TRBD1. The V gene end was trimmed by 3 bases and the J gene end by 6 bases; junction bases not matched to a gene: 2. The CDR3 extends over 14 amino acids. The germline gives CDR1 ENHRY, CDR2 SYGVKD. The CDR3 sequence is CAISDGDRDEKLFF. For the CDR3, the DNA is TGTGCCATCAGTGATGGGGACAGGGATGAAAAACTGTTTTTT.

This chain connects TRBV28 to TRBJ2-3; D could derive from TRBD1 or TRBD2 (6 bases each). This CDR3 is 15 amino acids long. Germline V lookup: CDR1 MDHEN, CDR2 SYDVKM. The V end lost 6 bases, the J end lost 8 bases, and 21 bases lay between the germline ends. The CDR3 nucleotides are TGTGCCAGCAGCCGGGTGGGGTTCGGGGGCAGTACGCAGTATTTT. The encoded protein is CASSRVGFGGSTQYF.

The chain employs TRBV28 and TRBJ2-7; no clear D gene. The CDR3 runs to 12 residues. The V end lost 6 bases, the J end lost 3 bases, and 9 bases lay between the germline ends. Germline values: CDR1 MDHEN, CDR2 SYDVKM. The DNA of the CDR3 is TGTGCCAGCAGATCTGACCGCTACGAGCAGTACTTC. This encodes CASRSDRYEQYF.

This clone has just a few counts. The chain links TRBV19 to TRBJ1-2; D is ambiguous. The germline gives CDR1 LNHDA, CDR2 SQIVND (reference sequence). This CDR3 is built from 12 residues. Trimming shortened V by 10 bases and J by 6 bases, and 15 bases separated the two germline ends. The CDR3 spells CATHGTPHGYTF. DNA for the CDR3: TGTGCCACCCATGGAACACCCCATGGCTACACCTTC.

DNA for the CDR3: TGTGCCAGCAGCCAAGATAGAGGCGGCCAAGAGACCCAGTACTTC. This encodes CASSQDRGGQETQYF. V gene TRBV4-2 combines with J gene TRBJ2-5; D unresolved. Trimming took off 0 bases at V and 1 base at J, with 9 bases between the two ends. CDR3 length: 15 amino acids. CDR1 is LGHNA and CDR2 is YNFKEQ in the germline V gene.

This clone was recorded once. The CDR3 is CASSLGRRGRREQYF. The CDR3 DNA is TGTGCCAGCAGCTTGGGGCGGAGGGGTAGGAGGGAGCAGTACTTC. This rearrangement joins TRBV7-3 to TRBJ2-7; TRBD2 is a possible D gene (6 bases). The germline V and J ends were trimmed by 3 bases and 7 bases, with 19 bases remaining between them. Germline assignment: CDR1 SGHTA and CDR2 FQGTGA. This CDR3 region has 15 residues. Drawing the rest from reference TRBV7-3 and TRBJ2-7, the complete variable domain is GAGVSQTPSNKVTEKGKYVELRCDPISGHTALYWYRQSLGQGPEFLIYFQGTGAADDSGLPNDRFFAVRPEGSVSTLKIQRTERGDSAVYLCASSLGRRGRREQYFGPGTRLTVT.